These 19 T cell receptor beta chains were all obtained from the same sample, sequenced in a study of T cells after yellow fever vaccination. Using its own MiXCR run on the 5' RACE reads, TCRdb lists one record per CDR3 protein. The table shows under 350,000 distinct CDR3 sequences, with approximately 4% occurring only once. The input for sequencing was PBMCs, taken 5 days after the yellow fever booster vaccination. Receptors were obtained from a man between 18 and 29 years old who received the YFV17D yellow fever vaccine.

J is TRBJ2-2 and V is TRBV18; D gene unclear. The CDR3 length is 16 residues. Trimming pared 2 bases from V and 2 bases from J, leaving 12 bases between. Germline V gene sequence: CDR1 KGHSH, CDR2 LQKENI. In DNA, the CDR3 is TGTGCCAGCTCACCAGTCAGAGGCGGAAACACCGGGGAGCTGTTTTTT. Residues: CASSPVRGGNTGELFF.

The CDR3 nucleotides are TGCGCCAGCAGCTTGGCCAGCGCAGAAGGAGATACGCAGTATTTT. Translated: CASSLASAEGDTQYF. The chain employs TRBV5-1 and TRBJ2-3, with D hard to call. Germline CDR1 SGHRS, CDR2 YFSETQ. Trimming took off 0 bases at V and 5 bases at J, with 13 bases between the two ends. This CDR3 contains 15 residues.

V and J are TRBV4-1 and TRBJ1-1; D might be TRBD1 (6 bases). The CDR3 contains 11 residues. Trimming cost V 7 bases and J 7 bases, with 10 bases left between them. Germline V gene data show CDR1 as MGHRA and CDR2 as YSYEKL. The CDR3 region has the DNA TGCGCCAGCATGCAGGGGATTGAAGCTTTCTTT. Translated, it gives CASMQGIEAFF.

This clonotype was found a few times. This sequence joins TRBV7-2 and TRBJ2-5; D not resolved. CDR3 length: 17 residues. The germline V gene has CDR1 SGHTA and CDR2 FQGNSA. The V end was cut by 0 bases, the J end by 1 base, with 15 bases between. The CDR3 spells CASSLARRTVIQETQYF. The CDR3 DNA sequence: TGTGCCAGCAGCTTAGCGCGTCGGACCGTCATCCAAGAGACCCAGTACTTC.

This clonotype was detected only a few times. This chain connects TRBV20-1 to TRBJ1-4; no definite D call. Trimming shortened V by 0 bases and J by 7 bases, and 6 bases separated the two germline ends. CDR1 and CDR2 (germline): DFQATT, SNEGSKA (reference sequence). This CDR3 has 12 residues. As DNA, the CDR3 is TGCAGTGCTAGAGATGGGCGTGAAAAACTGTTTTTT. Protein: CSARDGREKLFF.

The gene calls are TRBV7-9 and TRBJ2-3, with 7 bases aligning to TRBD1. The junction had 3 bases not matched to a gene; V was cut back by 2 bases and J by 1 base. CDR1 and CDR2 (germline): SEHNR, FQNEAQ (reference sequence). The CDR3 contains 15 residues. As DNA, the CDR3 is TGTGCCAGCAGCTTACCGGGACAGCGCACAGATACGCAGTATTTT. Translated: CASSLPGQRTDTQYF.

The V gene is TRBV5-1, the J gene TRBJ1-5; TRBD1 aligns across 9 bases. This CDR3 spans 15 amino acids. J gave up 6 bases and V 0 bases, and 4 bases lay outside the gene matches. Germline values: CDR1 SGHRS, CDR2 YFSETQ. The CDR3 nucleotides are TGCGCCAGCAGCTTGGAGGGACAGGGAGGTCAGCCCCAGCATTTT. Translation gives CASSLEGQGGQPQHF.

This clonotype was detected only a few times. The CDR3 nucleotides are TGTGCCAGCAGCTTGTTAGGGGTCCGGTATAATTCACCCCTCCACTTT. Translating gives CASSLLGVRYNSPLHF. The chain joins TRBV3-1 to TRBJ1-6; maybe TRBD1 (5 bases). The CDR3 length is 16 residues. Germline CDR1 is LGHDT and CDR2 is YNNKEL (reference sequence). The germline V and J ends were trimmed by 5 bases and 4 bases, with 15 bases remaining between them.

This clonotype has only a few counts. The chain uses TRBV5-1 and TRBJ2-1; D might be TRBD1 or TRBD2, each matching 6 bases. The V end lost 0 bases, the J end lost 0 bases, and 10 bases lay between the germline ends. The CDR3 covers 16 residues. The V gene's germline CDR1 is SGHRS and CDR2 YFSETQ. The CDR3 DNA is TGCGCCAGCAGCTTGGCGGGGGCCAGCTCCTACAATGAGCAGTTCTTC. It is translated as CASSLAGASSYNEQFF.

The CDR3 nucleotides read TGTGCCAGCAGTGTACTTGGGGGCTCGACTGAAGCTTTCTTT. Its translation: CASSVLGGSTEAFF. This sequence joins TRBV27 and TRBJ1-1, with D maybe TRBD1 (6 bases). The CDR3 is 14 residues long. Germline-derived CDR1 and CDR2 are MNHEY and SMNVEV (reference sequence). V shed 5 bases and J shed 5 bases, with 15 bases lying between them.

The CDR3 loop reads CASSQMGDEQFF. The DNA of the CDR3 is TGCGCCAGCAGCCAAATGGGCGATGAGCAGTTCTTC. The chain couples TRBV4-3 to TRBJ2-1; D is uncertain. CDR1 is LGHNA, CDR2 YSLEER, per germline. The CDR3 is 12 residues long. The V end was cut by 2 bases, the J end by 8 bases, with 7 bases between.

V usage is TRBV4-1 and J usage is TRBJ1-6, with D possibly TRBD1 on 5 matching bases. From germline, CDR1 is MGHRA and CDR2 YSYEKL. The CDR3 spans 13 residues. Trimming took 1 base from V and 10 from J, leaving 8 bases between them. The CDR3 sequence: CASSQAAGSPLHF. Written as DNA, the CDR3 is TGCGCCAGCAGCCAAGCCGCAGGGTCACCCCTCCACTTT.

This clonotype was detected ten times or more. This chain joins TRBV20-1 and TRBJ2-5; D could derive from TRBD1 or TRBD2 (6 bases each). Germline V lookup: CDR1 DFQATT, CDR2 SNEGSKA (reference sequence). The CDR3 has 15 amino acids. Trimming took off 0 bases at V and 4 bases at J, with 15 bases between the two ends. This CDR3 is CSARDREQGGETQYF. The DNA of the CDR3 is TGCAGTGCTAGAGATAGGGAACAGGGAGGAGAGACCCAGTACTTC.

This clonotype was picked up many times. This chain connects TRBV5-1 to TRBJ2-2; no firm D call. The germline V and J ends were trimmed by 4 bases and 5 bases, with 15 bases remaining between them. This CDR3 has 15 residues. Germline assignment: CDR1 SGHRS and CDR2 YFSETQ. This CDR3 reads CASSLDGRRTGELFF. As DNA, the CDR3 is TGCGCCAGCAGCCTGGACGGCCGTCGGACCGGGGAGCTGTTTTTT.

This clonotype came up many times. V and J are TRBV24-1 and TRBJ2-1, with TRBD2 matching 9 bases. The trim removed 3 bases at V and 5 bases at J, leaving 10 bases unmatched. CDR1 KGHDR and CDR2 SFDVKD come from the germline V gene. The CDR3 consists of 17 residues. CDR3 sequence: CATSDPRSGGSNNEQFF. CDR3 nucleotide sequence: TGTGCCACCAGTGATCCCCGAAGCGGGGGGTCAAACAATGAGCAGTTCTTC.

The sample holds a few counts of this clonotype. The CDR3 DNA follows: TGTGCCAGTAGGAGGGGACAGAACACAGATACGCAGTATTTT. As protein: CASRRGQNTDTQYF. This chain uses TRBV19 with TRBJ2-3, with 7 bases fitting TRBD1. Losses at the gene ends were 6 bases for V and 2 bases for J; bases not matched to a gene: 5. This CDR3 has 14 amino acids. Germline CDR1 is LNHDA and CDR2 is SQIVND (reference sequence).

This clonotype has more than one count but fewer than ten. The DNA for the CDR3 is TGCAGTGCTGGGGGACAGTCCCGGACCTATGGCTACACCTTC. Translation gives CSAGGQSRTYGYTF. The rearrangement links TRBV20-1 to TRBJ1-2; TRBD1 agrees at 7 bases. The germline CDR1 and CDR2 sequences are DFQATT and SNEGSKA (reference sequence). This CDR3 has 14 residues. The V and J ends lost 5 bases and 4 bases, in that order; junction bases with no gene match: 10.

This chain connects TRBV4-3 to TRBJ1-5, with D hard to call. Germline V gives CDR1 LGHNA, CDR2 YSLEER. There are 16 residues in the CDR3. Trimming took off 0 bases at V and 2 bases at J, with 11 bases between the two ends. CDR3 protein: CASSQDWRAGNQPQHF. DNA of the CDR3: TGCGCCAGCAGCCAAGATTGGAGGGCGGGCAATCAGCCCCAGCATTTT.

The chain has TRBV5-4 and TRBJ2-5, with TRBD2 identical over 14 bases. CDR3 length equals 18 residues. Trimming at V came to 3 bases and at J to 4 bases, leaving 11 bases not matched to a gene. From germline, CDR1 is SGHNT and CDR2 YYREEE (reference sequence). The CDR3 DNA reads TGTGCCAGCAGCTCATCGGGGACTAGCGGGGGAAGGAGAGAGACCCAGTACTTC. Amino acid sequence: CASSSSGTSGGRRETQYF.